A few counts support the clone carrying this T cell receptor (beta chain). Its antigen is unknown. With iRepertoire HTBI primers and Arm-PCR of CDR3 regions, TCR beta libraries were built. TCRdb redid the calling of the multiplex PCR reads with MiXCR, one entry per CDR3 protein. Of about 540,000 distinct CDR3 sequences in the sample, roughly 14% are singletons; the top ten hold 8.5% to 10%. This sample is part of a study of regulatory T cells in long-lasting Graves disease. Study at large: Those Graves' patients who were newly diagnosed had been on antithyroid drugs under 3 months. Study results and limitations: Tissue studied was limited to peripheral blood, excluding thyroid tissue.

Germline values: CDR1 KGHSH, CDR2 LQKENI. Between the trimmed V and J ends, which lost 8 bases and 6 bases, there was a span of 11 bases. CDR3 length: 12 residues. Time point specified: newly diagnosed GD, antithyroid drugs for less than 3 months. The TCR library was prepared using RNA isolated from PBMCs. This sample was also put to use in a study of T cells in Graves' hyperthyroidism and ophthalmopathy. That paper notes: The study left out patients who had uncontrolled infection, other autoimmune disease, pregnancy or lactation. The study used the HTBI primer set for a first-round RT-PCR of the TCR CDR3.

The specimen was peripheral blood mononuclear cells (PBMCs), collected at new diagnosis, from a patient treated with antithyroid drugs. The chain uses TRBV18 and TRBJ2-1; unclear D gene. The receptor was isolated from a man aged 25-40 years with Graves disease. The CDR3, as DNA: TGTGCCAGCACGGGCGGTACCAATGAGCAGTTCTTC. Translated, it gives CASTGGTNEQFF.